This T cell receptor (beta chain) was identified during a study of T cell responses to AZD1222 COVID-19 vaccine. Analyses pooled second doses at about 4 or about 12 weeks. Trimming stripped 7 bases from V and 3 bases from J, with 12 bases between. CDR3 size: 13 residues. Only in-frame clones appear in the TCRdb table, and some are missing; sequencing was by immunoSEQ multiplex PCR. This table holds roughly 180,000 clones, roughly nine tenths found once. General study findings and limits: There were mostly white British donors and more females than males, and clonal diversity was possibly underestimated. Baseline testing showed seropositivity in only a handful of AZD1222 recipients. Repertoires were obtained only post-peak T cell response.

To note about this clone: Its antigen is as yet unknown.

The chain uses TRBV12-3 or TRBV12-4 and TRBJ1-1; D unresolved. The TCR sequence derives from an adult who received the AZD1222 COVID-19 vaccine. The sequencing here drew on peripheral blood, taken 28 days after the second AZD1222 dose. CDR3 region: CASTRLRYTEAFF. The CDR3 nucleotides are TGTGCCAGCACTCGCTTAAGGTACACTGAAGCTTTCTTT.